A selection of T cell receptor beta chains follows, all from one sample in a study of blood T cells in healthy people across ages. TCRdb processed the 5' RACE reads anew with MiXCR; each CDR3 protein has one entry. Counted here are approximately 1.5 million distinct CDR3 sequences, about 32% occurring once; the ten biggest clones make up over 9%. Sequenced input: blood. These receptors were obtained from a woman aged 25-40 years in good health. CDR3s include the opening cysteine and the closing phenylalanine or tryptophan. The D gene is left open where the match is weak. Rows may omit the clone size; those that give it use once, few, many or a size class.

NA	NA	TRBV5-1	TRBJ2-7	CASGSGTSTHEQYF	TGCGCCAGCGGTTCGGGGACAAGTACCCACGAGCAGTACTTC
TRBD1	many	TRBV25-1	TRBJ2-3	CASSEYNSGGLDTQYF	TGTGCCAGCAGTGAATATAATTCAGGGGGCCTAGATACGCAGTATTTT
NA	NA	TRBV27	TRBJ1-1	CASSLSRGWGTEAFF	TGTGCCAGCAGTTTATCCCGTGGGTGGGGCACTGAAGCTTTCTTT
NA	once	TRBV3-1	TRBJ2-3	CASSHRAGGTDTQYF	TGTGCCAGCAGCCATAGGGCAGGGGGGACAGATACGCAGTATTTT
NA	NA	TRBV20-1	TRBJ2-7	CSLTLGRETQYF	TGCAGTCTCACACTAGGACGGGAGACTCAGTACTTC
TRBD1	once	TRBV14	TRBJ2-5	CASSRQGSRPYF	TGTGCCAGCAGCCGACAGGGATCTCGACCGTACTTC
TRBD2	few	TRBV10-3	TRBJ2-3	CAISIGGQASGSDTQYF	TGTGCCATCAGTATTGGGGGGCAGGCTAGCGGGTCAGATACGCAGTATTTT
NA	NA	TRBV11-2	TRBJ2-3	CASRPSGRSTDTQYF	TGTGCCAGCAGACCCTCGGGCCGCAGCACAGATACGCAGTATTTT
TRBD1	NA	TRBV11-2	TRBJ1-1	CASRGTGTSEAFF	TGTGCCAGCAGGGGGACAGGGACCTCTGAAGCTTTCTTT
NA	NA	TRBV2	TRBJ2-1	CASSPGSTEQFF	TGTGCCAGCAGCCCGGGGAGCACTGAGCAGTTCTTC
NA	NA	TRBV5-1	TRBJ2-3	CASSFTSLSTDTQYF	TGCGCCAGCAGCTTTACATCCCTGAGCACAGATACGCAGTATTTT
TRBD1	NA	TRBV2	TRBJ2-7	CASSEAGTAYEQYF	TGTGCCAGCAGTGAAGCTGGGACAGCTTACGAGCAGTACTTC
TRBD1	few	TRBV7-9	TRBJ2-7	CASSSIRGQRIEQYF	TGTGCCAGCAGCTCAATTAGGGGACAGCGCATCGAGCAGTACTTC
NA	NA	TRBV9	TRBJ1-1	CASSPDLTGNTEAFF	TGTGCCAGCAGCCCTGACCTTACGGGGAACACTGAAGCTTTCTTT
NA	NA	TRBV5-1	TRBJ2-5	CASSLVPRGSLGEQYF	TGCGCCAGCAGCTTGGTACCCAGGGGTTCCCTAGGGGAGCAGTACTTC